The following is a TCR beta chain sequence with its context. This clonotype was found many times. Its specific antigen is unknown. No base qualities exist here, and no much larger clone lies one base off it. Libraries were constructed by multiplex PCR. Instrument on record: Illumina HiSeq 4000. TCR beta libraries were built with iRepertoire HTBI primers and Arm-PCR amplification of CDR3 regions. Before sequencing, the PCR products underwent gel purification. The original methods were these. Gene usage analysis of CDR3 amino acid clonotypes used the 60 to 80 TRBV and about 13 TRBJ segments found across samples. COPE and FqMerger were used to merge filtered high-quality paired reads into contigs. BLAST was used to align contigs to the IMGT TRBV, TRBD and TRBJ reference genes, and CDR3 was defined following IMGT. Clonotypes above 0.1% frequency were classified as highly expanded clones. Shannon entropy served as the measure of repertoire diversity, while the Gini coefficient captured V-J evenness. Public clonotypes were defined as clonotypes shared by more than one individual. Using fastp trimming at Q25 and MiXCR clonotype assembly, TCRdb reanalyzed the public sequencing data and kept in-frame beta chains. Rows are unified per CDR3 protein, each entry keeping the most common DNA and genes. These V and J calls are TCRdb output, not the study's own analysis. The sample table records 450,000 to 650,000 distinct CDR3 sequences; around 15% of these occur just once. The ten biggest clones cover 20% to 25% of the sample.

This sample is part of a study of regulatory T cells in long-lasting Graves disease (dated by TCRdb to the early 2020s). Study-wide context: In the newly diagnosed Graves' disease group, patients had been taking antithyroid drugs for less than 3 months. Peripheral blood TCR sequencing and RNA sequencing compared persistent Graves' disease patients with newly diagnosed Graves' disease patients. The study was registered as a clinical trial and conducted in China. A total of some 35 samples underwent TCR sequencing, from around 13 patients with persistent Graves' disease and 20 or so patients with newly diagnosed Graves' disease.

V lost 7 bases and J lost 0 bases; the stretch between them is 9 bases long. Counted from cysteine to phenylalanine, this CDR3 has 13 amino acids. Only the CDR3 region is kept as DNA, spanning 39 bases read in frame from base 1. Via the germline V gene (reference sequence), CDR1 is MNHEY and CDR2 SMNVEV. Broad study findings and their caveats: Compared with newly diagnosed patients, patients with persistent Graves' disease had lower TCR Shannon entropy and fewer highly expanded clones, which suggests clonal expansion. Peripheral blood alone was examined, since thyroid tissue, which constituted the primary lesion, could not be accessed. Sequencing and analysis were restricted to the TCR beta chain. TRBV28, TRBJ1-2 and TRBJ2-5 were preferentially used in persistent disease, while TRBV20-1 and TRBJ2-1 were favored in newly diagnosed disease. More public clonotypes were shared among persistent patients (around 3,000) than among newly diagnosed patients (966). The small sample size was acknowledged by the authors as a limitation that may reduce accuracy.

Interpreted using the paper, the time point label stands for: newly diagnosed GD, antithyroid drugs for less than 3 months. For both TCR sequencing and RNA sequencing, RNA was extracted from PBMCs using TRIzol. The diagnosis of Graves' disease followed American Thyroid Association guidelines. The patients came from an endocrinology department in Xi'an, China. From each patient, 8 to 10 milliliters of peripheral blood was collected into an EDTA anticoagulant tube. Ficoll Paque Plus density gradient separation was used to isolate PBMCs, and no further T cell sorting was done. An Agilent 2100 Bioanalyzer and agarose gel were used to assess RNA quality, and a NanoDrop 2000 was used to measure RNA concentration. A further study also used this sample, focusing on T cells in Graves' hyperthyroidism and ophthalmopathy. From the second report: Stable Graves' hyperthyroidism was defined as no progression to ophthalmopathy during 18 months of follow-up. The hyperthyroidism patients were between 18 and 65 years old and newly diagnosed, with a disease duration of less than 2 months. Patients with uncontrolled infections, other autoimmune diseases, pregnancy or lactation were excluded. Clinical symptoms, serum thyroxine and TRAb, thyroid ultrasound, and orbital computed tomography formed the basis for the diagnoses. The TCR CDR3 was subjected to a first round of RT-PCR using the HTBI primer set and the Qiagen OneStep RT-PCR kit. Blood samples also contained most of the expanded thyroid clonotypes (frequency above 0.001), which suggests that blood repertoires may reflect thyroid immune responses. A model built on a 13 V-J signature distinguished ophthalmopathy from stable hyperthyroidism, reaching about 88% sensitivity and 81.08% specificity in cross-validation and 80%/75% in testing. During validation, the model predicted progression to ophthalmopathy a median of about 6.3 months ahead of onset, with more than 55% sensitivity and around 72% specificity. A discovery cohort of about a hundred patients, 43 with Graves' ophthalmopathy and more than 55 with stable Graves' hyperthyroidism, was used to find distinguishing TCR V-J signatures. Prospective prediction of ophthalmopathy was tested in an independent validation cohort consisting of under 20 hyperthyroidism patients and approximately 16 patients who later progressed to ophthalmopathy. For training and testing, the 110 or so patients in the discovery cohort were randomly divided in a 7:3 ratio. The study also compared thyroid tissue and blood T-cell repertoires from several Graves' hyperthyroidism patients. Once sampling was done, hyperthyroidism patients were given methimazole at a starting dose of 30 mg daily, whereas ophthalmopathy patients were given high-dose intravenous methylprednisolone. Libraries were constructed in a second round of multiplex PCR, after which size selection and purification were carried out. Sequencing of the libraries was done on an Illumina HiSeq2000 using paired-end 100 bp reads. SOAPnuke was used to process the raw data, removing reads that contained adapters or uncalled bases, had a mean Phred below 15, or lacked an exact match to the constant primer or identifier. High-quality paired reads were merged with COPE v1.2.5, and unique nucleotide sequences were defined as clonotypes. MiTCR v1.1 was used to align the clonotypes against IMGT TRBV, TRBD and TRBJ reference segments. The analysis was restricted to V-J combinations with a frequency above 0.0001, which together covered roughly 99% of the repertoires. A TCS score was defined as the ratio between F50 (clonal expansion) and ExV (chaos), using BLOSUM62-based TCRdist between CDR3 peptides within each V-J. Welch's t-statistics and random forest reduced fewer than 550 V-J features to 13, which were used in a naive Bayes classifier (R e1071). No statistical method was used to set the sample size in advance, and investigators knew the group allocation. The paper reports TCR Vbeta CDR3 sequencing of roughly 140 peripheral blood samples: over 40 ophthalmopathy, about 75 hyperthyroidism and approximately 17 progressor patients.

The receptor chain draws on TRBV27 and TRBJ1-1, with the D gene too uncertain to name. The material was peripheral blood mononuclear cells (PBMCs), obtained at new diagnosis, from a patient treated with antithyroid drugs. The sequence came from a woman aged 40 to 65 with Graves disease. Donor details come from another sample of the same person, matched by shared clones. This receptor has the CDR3 CASIGAMNTEAFF. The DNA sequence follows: TGTGCCAGCATAGGAGCCATGAACACTGAAGCTTTCTTT.